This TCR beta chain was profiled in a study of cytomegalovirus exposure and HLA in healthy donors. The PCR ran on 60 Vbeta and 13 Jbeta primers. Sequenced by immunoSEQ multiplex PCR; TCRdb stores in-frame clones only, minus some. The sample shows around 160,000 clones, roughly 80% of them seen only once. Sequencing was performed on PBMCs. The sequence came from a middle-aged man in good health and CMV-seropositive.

DNA for the CDR3: TGCGCCAGCAGCACCCGACAGGGAATCGAGACCCAGTACTTC. Translated, it gives CASSTRQGIETQYF. The chain links TRBV5-1 to TRBJ2-5; 7 nucleotides agree with TRBD1. V was clipped by 4 bases and J by 5 bases; unmatched bases: 8. In germline, CDR1 is SGHRS, CDR2 YFSETQ. The CDR3 contains 14 residues.